This entry features one TCR beta chain sequence. This clone was picked up a small number of times. Its cognate antigen has yet to be identified. Per-base qualities were not stored, and no clone one base away is much larger. This entry belongs to a study of blood T cell repertoires in COVID-19 (dated by TCRdb to 2020 to 2022). As for the study more broadly: Samples from collaborators originated in the United States, Italy and Spain and spanned both the acute and convalescent phases of COVID-19. The material from the prospective study consisted of cDNA or gDNA derived from T cells, B-cell-depleted T cells, or PBMCs. The dataset comprised deeply sampled blood TCRbeta repertoires from subjects exposed to, actively infected with, or recovered from COVID-19. A freely available public database, intended as a resource for researchers studying the immune response to SARS-CoV-2, is where the repertoires were released. The samples were drawn from the first 160 participants of the ongoing ImmuneRACE study and from roughly 1,300 subjects provided by 6 global collaborators. The sample metadata nearly always contained a de-identified subject ID, COVID-19 status, age in years and sex. Where HLA class I and class II types were available, the types were taken from metadata supplied by the sample provider, not from assay-based typing.

The CDR3 holds 12 amino acids from the cysteine to the phenylalanine. This entry keeps only the CDR3 DNA: 36 bases, framed from base 1. Taken from the germline V gene, the CDR1 and CDR2 loops are KGHDR and SFDVKD. V lost 10 bases and J lost 2 bases; the stretch between them is 10 bases long. The collaborating institutions used their own protocols to collect whole blood in K2EDTA tubes. Collaborator samples were shipped for TCRbeta analysis as frozen whole blood, isolated PBMCs, or DNA extracted from either sample type. The immunoSEQ Assay, a bias-controlled multiplex PCR, was used to amplify TCRbeta CDR3 regions from genomic DNA. On the study's bioinformatics: The number of nucleated cells in each sample was estimated by amplification of reference gene primers within the assay. To quantify the absolute abundance of each unique TCRbeta CDR3 rearrangement, sequence reads were collapsed and filtered. For each sample, productive Simpson clonality was calculated as the square root of Simpson's diversity index across productive rearrangements. This is the immuneACCESS table as TCRdb keeps it, with only in-frame sequences that have V and J called. A part of the clones is gone; compared with another copy, unresolved V genes explain less than half, and the rest is unexplained. The V and J calls and clone size were taken over from that table, and D and trimming were inferred from the DNA. The sample yields 150,000 to 200,000 clones; roughly 87% were counted once. Of the sample, about 8% is held by the ten largest clones.

Study-wide findings and limitations: The amount of clinical and demographic metadata varied by source and participant and was provided uncurated.

The material sequenced was peripheral blood. The chain is assembled from TRBV24-1 and TRBJ1-1, and the D gene may be TRBD1, 5 bases matching. The origin of this receptor is a woman between 70 and 85 years old with acute or convalescent COVID-19. DNA sequence: TGTGCCACAAGCCAGGGAAACACTGAAGCTTTCTTT. Its protein is CATSQGNTEAFF.